Listed here are 3 T cell receptor beta chains from one sample, sequenced in a study of shared clonotypes between healthy human individuals. Clones were sequenced by immunoSEQ multiplex PCR, and TCRdb holds only the in-frame ones, with some missing. The sample contains 170,000 or so clones, around 63% of which appear only once. Specimen: memory CD4+ T cells sorted from blood. Indicated subset: CD45RA-negative fraction. The receptors come from a man aged 25 to 45 in good health.

This clone was observed once. V is TRBV11-2 and J is TRBJ1-1; no clear D gene. The CDR3 covers 14 residues. V was trimmed by 5 bases and J by 11 bases, leaving 21 bases between them. Germline-derived CDR1 and CDR2 are SGHAT and FQNNGV. The CDR3 sequence is CASSPSAAPSWAFF. DNA for the CDR3: TGTGCCAGCAGCCCCTCAGCGGCGCCTAGTTGGGCTTTCTTT. Supplemented by reference TRBV11-2 and TRBJ1-1, the full variable domain reads EAGVAQSPRYKIIEKRQSVAFWCNPISGHATLYWYQQILGQGPKLLIQFQNNGVVDDSQLPKDRFSAERLKGVDSTLKIQPAKLEDSAVYLCASSPSAAPSWAFFGQGTRLTVV.

Written as DNA, the CDR3 is TGTGCCAGCAGCTTAGCGAACGCGGGTAAAGAGCAGTACTTC. Translation: CASSLANAGKEQYF. This sequence joins TRBV7-2 and TRBJ2-7, with D possibly matching TRBD2 (5 bases). Germline V gene sequence: CDR1 SGHTA, CDR2 FQGNSA. The CDR3 sequence is 14 residues long. V lost 0 bases and J lost 7, with 13 bases in between. Filled out from reference TRBV7-2 and TRBJ2-7, the complete variable domain reads GAGVSQSPSNKVTEKGKDVELRCDPISGHTALYWYRQSLGQGLEFLIYFQGNSAPDKSGLPSDRFSAERTGGSVSTLTIQRTQQEDSAVYLCASSLANAGKEQYFGPGTRLTVT.

The V gene is TRBV4-2, the J gene TRBJ2-2, with a weak D call TRBD2 (6 bases). Between the trimmed V and J ends, which lost 4 bases and 3 bases, there was a span of 15 bases. The V gene's germline CDR1 is LGHNA and CDR2 YNFKEQ. This CDR3 has 16 residues. The CDR3 DNA is TGTGCCAGCAGCCCGAGGAGTAGCGGATACACCGGGGAGCTGTTTTTT. Translation: CASSPRSSGYTGELFF.